This T cell receptor beta chain came from a study of cytomegalovirus exposure and HLA in healthy donors. PCR involved 60 Vbeta and 13 Jbeta primers. The data were produced by immunoSEQ multiplex PCR, yet TCRdb's version contains in-frame clones alone and is incomplete. The sample yields roughly 180,000 clones, roughly four fifths seen once. Although they were nominally healthy when sampled, donors likely had unrecorded immune exposures. This clone was observed a handful of times. Sequences were obtained from PBMCs. This sequence originates from a female donor in good health and CMV-seronegative.

The CDR3 DNA sequence: TGCGCCAGCAGCCCCGGGGGGATTGAAGCTTTCTTT. Protein sequence: CASSPGGIEAFF. The chain couples TRBV5-1 to TRBJ1-1; D might be TRBD1 (5 bases). CDR1 and CDR2 from the germline V gene are SGHRS and YFSETQ. The V end lost 4 bases, the J end lost 7 bases, and 11 bases lay between the germline ends. The CDR3 extends over 12 amino acids.